Presented here are 30 T cell receptor beta chains from one specimen sequenced in a study of blood T cell repertoires in COVID-19. The repertoire was sequenced with immunoSEQ multiplex PCR; TCRdb's copy has only in-frame clones and lacks some. The sample yields about 200,000 clones, approximately 80% seen once. Sequenced: peripheral blood. These receptors were taken from a man aged 55 to 70 with COVID-19, enrolled during active disease.

The gene calls are TRBV28 and TRBJ1-2; TRBD1 matches 8 bases. V was pared by 4 bases and J by 2 bases, with 3 bases of the junction left unmatched. CDR1 and CDR2 (germline): MDHEN, SYDVKM. There are 14 residues in the CDR3. CDR3 DNA sequence: TGTGCCAGCAGTTATGGACAGGGCAACTATGGCTACACCTTC. It yields the protein CASSYGQGNYGYTF.

V gene TRBV9 combines with J gene TRBJ1-1, with D possibly matching TRBD1 (6 bases). Trimming shortened V by 0 bases and J by 0 bases, and 12 bases separated the two germline ends. CDR3 length equals 16 residues. Germline CDR1 SGDLS, CDR2 YYNGEE. CDR3 sequence (DNA): TGTGCCAGCAGCGTAGGGGCAGGGGAAATGAACACTGAAGCTTTCTTT. It yields the protein CASSVGAGEMNTEAFF.

The chain couples TRBV2 to TRBJ1-6; 9 bases fit TRBD1. The CDR3 covers 16 residues. Trimming cost V 6 bases and J 5 bases; bases outside gene matches: 8. Germline values: CDR1 SNHLY, CDR2 FYNNEI. This CDR3 is CASRNPGQGNNSPLHF. The CDR3 DNA reads TGTGCCAGCAGAAATCCGGGACAGGGAAATAATTCACCCCTCCACTTT.

In DNA, the CDR3 is TGTGCCTGGAGTGTCGGGACAGGGGGTATTTTTATGAGCTCCTACGAGCAGTACTTC. Encoded protein: CAWSVGTGGIFMSSYEQYF. This chain joins TRBV30 and TRBJ2-7; 11 positions match TRBD1. The junction had 13 bases not matched to a gene; V was cut back by 0 bases and J by 0 bases. The CDR3 is 19 amino acids. The germline CDR1 and CDR2 sequences are GTSNPN and SVGIG (reference sequence).

About this clone: The sample holds other DNA sequences that translate to the same CDR3. The chain links TRBV7-2 to TRBJ2-3; D is perhaps TRBD2 (5 bases). This CDR3 has 14 residues. Trimming took 5 bases from V and 3 from J, leaving 12 bases between them. Germline V gene sequence: CDR1 SGHTA, CDR2 FQGNSA. The CDR3 region has the DNA TGTGCCAGCAGCCCGTCCCGGGGTACAGATACGCAGTATTTT. This gives the protein CASSPSRGTDTQYF.

The chain uses TRBV30 and TRBJ1-2, with 8 nucleotides matching TRBD1. CDR1 is GTSNPN and CDR2 is SVGIG in the germline V gene (reference sequence). The junction had 5 bases not matched to a gene; V was cut back by 0 bases and J by 8 bases. The CDR3 is 13 residues long. DNA for the CDR3: TGTGCCTGGAGTGTACCGCGGACAGGGGGCTACACCTTC. It is translated as CAWSVPRTGGYTF.

The chain has TRBV29-1 and TRBJ2-3; D is undetermined. V gave up 2 bases and J gave up 7 bases, with 7 bases separating them. Germline CDR1 is SQVTM and CDR2 is ANQGSEA. CDR3 length: 11 amino acids. Written as DNA, the CDR3 is TGCAGCGTTGAACAGGCCAATACGCAGTATTTT. Translated: CSVEQANTQYF.

This clone was detected a few times. The chain has TRBV30 and TRBJ1-2, with unresolved D. This CDR3 has 13 residues. Germline CDR1 GTSNPN, CDR2 SVGIG (reference sequence). V lost 1 base, J lost 4 bases, and 10 bases lay in between. CDR3 residues: CAWSDTMVYGYTF. CDR3 DNA sequence: TGTGCCTGGAGTGACACGATGGTCTATGGCTACACCTTC. Combining the CDR3 with reference TRBV30 and TRBJ1-2 gives the whole variable domain SQTIHQWPATLVQPVGSPLSLECTVEGTSNPNLYWYRQAAGRGLQLLFYSVGIGQISSEVPQNLSASRPQDRQFILSSKKLLLSDSGFYLCAWSDTMVYGYTFGSGTRLTVV.

This clone was recorded once. The identical CDR3 is also encoded by other nucleotide sequences in the sample. V and J are TRBV7-2 and TRBJ1-5; TRBD1 aligns across 9 bases. This CDR3 contains 14 residues. V lost 3 bases and J lost 4; bases outside the gene matches: 1. CDR1 SGHTA and CDR2 FQGNSA come from the germline V gene. This CDR3 reads CASSFDRGNQPQHF. The DNA of the CDR3 is TGTGCCAGCAGCTTTGACAGGGGGAATCAGCCCCAGCATTTT. The full variable domain, with the rest looked up from reference TRBV7-2 and TRBJ1-5, is GAGVSQSPSNKVTEKGKDVELRCDPISGHTALYWYRQSLGQGLEFLIYFQGNSAPDKSGLPSDRFSAERTGGSVSTLTIQRTQQEDSAVYLCASSFDRGNQPQHFGDGTRLSIL.

The chain recombines TRBV4-2 with TRBJ2-3; 9 bases agree with TRBD1. Germline CDR1 and CDR2: LGHNA and YNFKEQ. The CDR3 loop spans 17 amino acids. The trim removed 4 bases at V and 0 bases at J, leaving 8 bases unmatched. CDR3 protein: CASSPITGGLSTDTQYF. The CDR3 region has the DNA TGTGCCAGCAGCCCTATTACAGGGGGCCTAAGCACAGATACGCAGTATTTT.

This sequence joins TRBV13 and TRBJ1-1, with D possibly TRBD1 on 5 matching bases. Looked up from germline, CDR1 is PRHDT and CDR2 is FYEKMQ (reference sequence). This CDR3 spans 12 amino acids. Trimming left V 6 bases short and J 11 bases short, with 16 bases between. The CDR3 DNA reads TGTGCCAGCAGTCGCCGAAAGGAGGGGGCTTTCTTT. It translates to CASSRRKEGAFF.

V usage is TRBV9 and J usage is TRBJ1-4; D possibly corresponds to TRBD1 (6 bases). Germline assignment: CDR1 SGDLS and CDR2 YYNGEE. CDR3 length equals 15 residues. Trimming pared 0 bases from V and 5 bases from J, leaving 11 bases between. This chain's CDR3 is CASSVGGQWNEKLFF. CDR3 bases: TGTGCCAGCAGCGTAGGAGGACAGTGGAATGAAAAACTGTTTTTT.

This chain joins TRBV6-1 and TRBJ1-6; D is perhaps TRBD1 (6 bases). CDR1 MNHNS and CDR2 SASEGT come from the germline V gene. This CDR3 is 14 amino acids long. V was trimmed by 2 bases and J by 10 bases, leaving 12 bases between them. The DNA of the CDR3 is TGTGCCAGCAGTGAAAGGGCAGGGGTCTCACCCCTCCACTTT. As protein: CASSERAGVSPLHF.

The sample holds one count of this clone. The chain is built from TRBV4-1 and TRBJ1-1, with a possible D match to TRBD1 (6 bases). Germline values: CDR1 MGHRA, CDR2 YSYEKL. This CDR3 contains 15 residues. Trimming took 1 base from V and 1 from J, leaving 10 bases between them. CDR3 sequence reads: CASSQVQGGNTEAFF. The CDR3 nucleotides read TGCGCCAGCAGCCAAGTACAGGGCGGGAACACTGAAGCTTTCTTT.

The chain recombines TRBV3-1 (or the pseudogene TRBV3-2) with TRBJ2-5; D not certain. V gave up 2 bases and J gave up 5 bases, with 12 bases separating them. This CDR3 has 14 residues. Germline CDR1 reads LGHDT; CDR2 reads YNNKEL (reference sequence). This CDR3 is CASSQTLLGETQYF. DNA for the CDR3: TGTGCCAGCAGCCAAACGTTGCTCGGGGAGACCCAGTACTTC.

The chain joins TRBV9 to TRBJ1-3; 7 bases match TRBD1. Unmatched junction bases numbered 6, after V lost 0 bases and J lost 0 bases. CDR3 length: 17 residues. The germline V gene encodes CDR1 SGDLS and CDR2 YYNGEE. The DNA for the CDR3 is TGTGCCAGCAGCGTAGATCAGGGGGGCATCTCTGGAAACACCATATATTTT. Its protein product is CASSVDQGGISGNTIYF.

The chain uses TRBV10-3 and TRBJ2-1, with 14 positions matching TRBD2. The CDR3 runs 16 residues. CDR1 and CDR2 from the germline V gene are ENHRY and SYGVKD. V shed 2 bases, J shed 6 bases, and the junction held 3 bases outside the gene matches. The CDR3 DNA reads TGTGCCATCAGTGAGGGGACTAGCGGGAGAGCCAATGAGCAGTTCTTC. Translation gives CAISEGTSGRANEQFF.

This chain links TRBV21-1 with TRBJ1-5; the D call of TRBD1 is as the table states it, not checked on the DNA. TRBV21-1 is noted as a pseudogene. The CDR3 runs 19 residues. The CDR3 sequence is CASSKGTPGEGLSNQPQHF. DNA for the CDR3: TGTGCCAGCAGCAAAGGGACACCTGGAGAAGGGTTGAGCAATCAGCCCCAGCATTTT.

The CDR3 is CASSGPGQLSYGYTF. Here the CDR3 DNA reads TGTGCCAGCAGTGGACCGGGACAATTATCGTATGGCTACACCTTC. The chain joins TRBV2 to TRBJ1-2, with D tentatively TRBD1 (6 bases). V lost 4 bases and J lost 5, with 17 bases in between. This CDR3 has 15 residues. Looked up from germline, CDR1 is SNHLY and CDR2 is FYNNEI.

The genes are TRBV5-8 and TRBJ1-4; 7 positions agree with TRBD1. The CDR3 is made up of 15 amino acids. The V gene end was trimmed by 3 bases and the J gene end by 7 bases; junction bases not matched to a gene: 9. Germline V gene sequence: CDR1 SGHTS, CDR2 YDEGEE. This CDR3 reads CASSYGQEVVEKLFF. The CDR3 bases are TGTGCCAGCAGCTACGGACAGGAGGTGGTTGAAAAACTGTTTTTT.

A few counts support this clone. The chain recombines TRBV6-5 with TRBJ1-1; no definite D call. The CDR3 runs to 14 residues. The V gene lost 6 bases and the J gene lost 1 base, with 12 bases spanning the gap. Germline V gene data show CDR1 as MNHEY and CDR2 as SVGAGI. The chain's CDR3 is CASRLDSENTEAFF. CDR3 nucleotides: TGTGCCAGCAGACTGGACTCCGAGAACACTGAAGCTTTCTTT.

J is TRBJ1-2 and V is TRBV30, with D tentatively TRBD1 (6 bases). The CDR3 length is 14 residues. The V gene's germline CDR1 is GTSNPN and CDR2 SVGIG (reference sequence). Trimming shortened V by 1 base and J by 4 bases, and 13 bases separated the two germline ends. The CDR3 DNA reads TGTGCCTGGAGTGGGTTGGGGGCTGGCTATGGCTACACCTTC. Residues: CAWSGLGAGYGYTF.

V is TRBV5-1 and J is TRBJ1-1; D ambiguous. V lost 0 bases and J lost 8, with 8 bases in between. Germline lookup yields CDR1 SGHRS and CDR2 YFSETQ. This CDR3 is 12 amino acids long. CDR3 nucleotides: TGCGCCAGCAGCTTGGGGAGAGAAGAAGCTTTCTTT. Encoded protein: CASSLGREEAFF. Drawing the rest from reference TRBV5-1 and TRBJ1-1, the complete variable domain is KAGVTQTPRYLIKTRGQQVTLSCSPISGHRSVSWYQQTPGQGLQFLFEYFSETQRNKGNFPGRFSGRQFSNSRSEMNVSTLELGDSALYLCASSLGREEAFFGQGTRLTVV.

This chain joins TRBV3-1 (or the pseudogene TRBV3-2) and TRBJ1-1, with TRBD1 as a possible D gene (5 bases). Germline V gives CDR1 LGHDT, CDR2 YNNKEL (reference sequence). V shed 3 bases and J shed 5 bases, with 19 bases lying between them. There are 16 residues in the CDR3. The CDR3 loop reads CASSQGRRGVGTEAFF. Written as DNA, the CDR3 is TGTGCCAGCAGCCAGGGGCGACGTGGGGTTGGGACTGAAGCTTTCTTT.

This chain links TRBV30 with TRBJ2-2, with TRBD1 identical over 7 bases. The CDR3 sequence is 13 residues long. The V gene's germline CDR1 is GTSNPN and CDR2 SVGIG (reference sequence). V was clipped by 2 bases and J by 6 bases; unmatched bases: 3. CDR3 sequence (DNA): TGTGCCTGGAGTTACAGGGGTCCCGGGGAGCTGTTTTTT. It codes for CAWSYRGPGELFF.

The chain has TRBV10-1 and TRBJ1-5; no clear D gene. CDR3 size: 17 residues. Germline V gives CDR1 WNHNN, CDR2 SYGVQD (reference sequence). Trimming cost V 0 bases and J 1 base, with 13 bases left between them. CDR3 region: CASSESKRSRSNQPQHF. DNA for the CDR3: TGCGCCAGCAGTGAGTCGAAACGGTCCCGGAGCAATCAGCCCCAGCATTTT.

The J gene is TRBJ2-7, the V gene TRBV5-1; 8 bases are a match to TRBD2. Germline V gives CDR1 SGHRS, CDR2 YFSETQ. The CDR3 is 13 residues long. V lost 3 bases, J lost 12 bases, and 11 bases stayed unmatched. CDR3 protein: CASSSGGTAGLYF. In nucleotides, the CDR3 is TGCGCCAGCAGCTCGGGGGGGACGGCCGGCCTGTACTTC.

The CDR3: CASSFYLDTQYF. DNA of the CDR3: TGTGCCAGCAGCTTCTACTTAGATACGCAGTATTTT. The gene calls are TRBV5-4 and TRBJ2-3, with D unclear. Germline V gene data show CDR1 as SGHNT and CDR2 as YYREEE (reference sequence). The CDR3 runs 12 residues. Trimming took 2 bases from V and 5 from J, leaving 6 bases between them.

The chain recombines TRBV30 with TRBJ1-3; 7 bases agree with TRBD1. The length of the CDR3 is 14 residues. CDR1 and CDR2 (germline): GTSNPN, SVGIG (reference sequence). With 0 bases clipped from V and 2 bases from J, the junction kept 1 base outside the gene matches. Written as DNA, the CDR3 is TGTGCCTGGAGTGTTGGGACAGCTGGAAACACCATATATTTT. Protein product: CAWSVGTAGNTIYF.

This clone appeared a few times. This chain joins TRBV28 and TRBJ1-5, with D possibly matching TRBD1 (5 bases). The V and J ends lost 1 base and 5 bases respectively, with 9 bases between them. From germline, CDR1 is MDHEN and CDR2 SYDVKM. CDR3 size: 14 residues. The CDR3 region has the DNA TGTGCCAGCAGTTTATACAGGTTCGATCAGCCCCAGCATTTT. Translating gives CASSLYRFDQPQHF.